This entry is about one T cell receptor (beta chain). Its antigen remains unknown. The sample originates from a study of T cell responses to AZD1222 COVID-19 vaccine. Study-wide results and limits: Compared with day 0, the breadth and depth of the Spike-specific TCR repertoire rose significantly after two doses of AZD1222. AZD1222 recipients seropositive at baseline numbered only six or seven. After the peak T cell response, and only then, were repertoires sampled.

V gave up 4 bases and J gave up 3 bases; unmatched junction bases: 4. This CDR3 has 14 residues. Per the germline V gene, CDR1 is SGHKS and CDR2 is YYEKEE (reference sequence). Profiled with immunoSEQ multiplex PCR; TCRdb holds only in-frame clones, not every one. The sample yields tens of thousands of clones, 88% seen once. This TCR derives from an adult in good health. The rearrangement links TRBV5-5 to TRBJ1-5, with 7 bases matching TRBD1. The sequencing used peripheral blood, collected on day 0 of AZD1222 vaccination. DNA of the CDR3: TGTGCCAGCAGCGTGGGACAGTTCAATCAGCCCCAGCATTTT. Amino acid sequence: CASSVGQFNQPQHF.